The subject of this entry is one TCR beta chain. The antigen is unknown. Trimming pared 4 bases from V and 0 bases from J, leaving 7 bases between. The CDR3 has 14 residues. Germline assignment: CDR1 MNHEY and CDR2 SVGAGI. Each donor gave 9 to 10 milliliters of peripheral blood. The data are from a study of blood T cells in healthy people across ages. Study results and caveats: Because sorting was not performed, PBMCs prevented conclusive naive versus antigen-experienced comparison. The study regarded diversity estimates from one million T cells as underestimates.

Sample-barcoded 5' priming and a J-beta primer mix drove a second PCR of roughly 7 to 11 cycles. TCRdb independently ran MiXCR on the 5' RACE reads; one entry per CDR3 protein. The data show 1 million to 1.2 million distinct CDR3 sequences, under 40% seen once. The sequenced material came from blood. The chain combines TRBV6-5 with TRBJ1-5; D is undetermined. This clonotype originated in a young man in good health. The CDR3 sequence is CASSSRTSNQPQHF. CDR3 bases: TGTGCCAGCAGTTCCCGAACTAGCAATCAGCCCCAGCATTTT.